This record looks at one T cell receptor beta chain sequence and its context. Antigen unknown. J lost 8 bases, V lost 2 bases, and 7 bases had no gene match. The CDR3 is 15 amino acids. Germline V CDR1 and CDR2: SNHLY, FYNNEI. Sequenced by immunoSEQ multiplex PCR; TCRdb stores in-frame clones only, minus some. The profile shows 150,000 to 200,000 clones, about 87% of them singletons. These data come from a study of cytomegalovirus exposure and HLA in healthy donors. On the study more broadly: The same platform used for the roughly 600 first-cohort repertoires was also used for the 120 or so validation repertoires, as a later analysis reported. General study points: Researchers catalogued some 160 TCR beta chains as cytomegalovirus-associated. According to a later analysis, TCR clusters from the first cohort tended to co-occur in the 100 to 150 validation repertoires. Testing in vitro showed three CMV-associated chains specific for CMV antigens.

Sequencing input: PBMCs. This receptor was obtained from a woman in her 30s in good health and CMV-seronegative. This rearrangement joins TRBV2 to TRBJ2-3; 10 bases line up with TRBD1. The CDR3: CASSEPGTGVSTQYF. As DNA, the CDR3 is TGTGCCAGCAGTGAACCCGGGACAGGGGTTAGTACGCAGTATTTT.